The entry below describes one TCR beta chain. This record belongs to a study of blood T cell repertoires in COVID-19. At the level of the study: Some COVID-19 samples were acute and others convalescent; all came from the United States, Italy and Spain.

The table came from immunoSEQ multiplex PCR; TCRdb's copy has only in-frame clones and leaves some out. The sample lists some 150,000 clones, more than 65% occurring once. The TCR sequence derives from a human donor in a cohort sampled during active COVID-19. Sequencing was performed on peripheral blood.

CDR3 sequence (DNA): TGTGCCAGCAGCTTAAGAACAGGGGGAACAGATACGCAGTATTTT. It codes for CASSLRTGGTDTQYF. The J gene is TRBJ2-3, the V gene TRBV5-4; 8 bases are a match to TRBD1. This CDR3 has 15 residues. V was pared by 2 bases and J by 3 bases, with 5 bases of the junction left unmatched. The germline gives CDR1 SGHNT, CDR2 YYREEE (reference sequence).